This TCR beta chain was captured by sequencing in a study of T-cell reconstitution after alpha-beta-depleted transplantation in children. This clonotype has ten or more counts. Germline lookup yields CDR1 SQVTM and CDR2 ANQGSEA. The CDR3 runs 12 residues. TCRbeta library preparation incorporated unique molecular identifiers. TCRdb itself ran the PCR reads through MiXCR, one entry per CDR3 protein. In the table there are approximately 210,000 distinct CDR3 sequences, about 15% of which are singletons. The V call is TRBV29-1, the J call TRBJ1-2, with a possible D match to TRBD1 (6 bases). This clonotype was sampled from a human donor who donated a stem cell graft to a child with acute lymphoblastic leukemia. The source was PBMCs from the stem cell graft donor, collected from the stem cell graft. The CDR3: CSHRWGAHGYTF. Here the CDR3 DNA reads TGCAGTCACCGATGGGGGGCCCATGGCTACACCTTC.